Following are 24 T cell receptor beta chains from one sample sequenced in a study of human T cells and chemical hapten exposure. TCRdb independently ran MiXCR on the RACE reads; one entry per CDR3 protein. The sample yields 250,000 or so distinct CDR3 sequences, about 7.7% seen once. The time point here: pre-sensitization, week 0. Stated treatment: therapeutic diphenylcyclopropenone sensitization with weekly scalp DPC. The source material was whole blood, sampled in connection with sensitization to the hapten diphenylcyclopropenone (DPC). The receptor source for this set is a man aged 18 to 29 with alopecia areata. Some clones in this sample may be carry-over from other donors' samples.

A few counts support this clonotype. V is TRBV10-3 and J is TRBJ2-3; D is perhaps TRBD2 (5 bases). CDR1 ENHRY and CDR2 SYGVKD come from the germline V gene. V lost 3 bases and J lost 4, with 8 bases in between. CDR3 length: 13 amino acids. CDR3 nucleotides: TGTGCCATCAGTGATCGGGAAGCAGATACGCAGTATTTT. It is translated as CAISDREADTQYF.

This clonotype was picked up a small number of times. CDR3 nucleotides: TGCGCCAGCAGCCCTGACAGGTGGACCTACGAGCAGTACTTC. It codes for CASSPDRWTYEQYF. This chain links TRBV5-1 with TRBJ2-7; perhaps TRBD1 as D (6 bases). CDR1 is SGHRS, CDR2 YFSETQ, per germline. Trimming took 4 bases from V and 2 from J, leaving 13 bases between them. There are 14 residues in the CDR3.

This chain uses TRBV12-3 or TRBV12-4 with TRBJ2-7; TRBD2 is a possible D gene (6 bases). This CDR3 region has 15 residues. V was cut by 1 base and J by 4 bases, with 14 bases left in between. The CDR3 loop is CASSLERGGLYEQYF. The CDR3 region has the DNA TGTGCCAGCAGTTTAGAGAGGGGAGGCCTTTACGAGCAGTACTTC.

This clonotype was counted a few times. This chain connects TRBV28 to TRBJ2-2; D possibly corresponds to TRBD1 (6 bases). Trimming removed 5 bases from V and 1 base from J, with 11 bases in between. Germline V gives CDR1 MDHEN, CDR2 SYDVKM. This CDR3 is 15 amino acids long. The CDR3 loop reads CASSPGQRNTGELFF. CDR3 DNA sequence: TGTGCCAGCAGTCCCGGACAGAGGAACACCGGGGAGCTGTTTTTT.

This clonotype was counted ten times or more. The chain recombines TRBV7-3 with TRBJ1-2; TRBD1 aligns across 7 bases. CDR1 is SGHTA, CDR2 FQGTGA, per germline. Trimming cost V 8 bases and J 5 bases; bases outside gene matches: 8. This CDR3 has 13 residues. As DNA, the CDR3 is TGTGCCAGCGGAAGCGGGACAGTATATGGCTACACCTTC. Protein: CASGSGTVYGYTF. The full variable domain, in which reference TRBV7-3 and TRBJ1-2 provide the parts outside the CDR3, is GAGVSQTPSNKVTEKGKYVELRCDPISGHTALYWYRQSLGQGPEFLIYFQGTGAADDSGLPNDRFFAVRPEGSVSTLKIQRTERGDSAVYLCASGSGTVYGYTFGSGTRLTVV.

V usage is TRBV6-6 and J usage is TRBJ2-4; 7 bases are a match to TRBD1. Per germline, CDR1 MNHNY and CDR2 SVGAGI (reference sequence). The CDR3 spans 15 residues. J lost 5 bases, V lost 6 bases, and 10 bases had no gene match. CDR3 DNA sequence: TGTGCCAGCAGGAACTACCCGGGGACAGAAAACATTCAGTACTTC. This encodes CASRNYPGTENIQYF.

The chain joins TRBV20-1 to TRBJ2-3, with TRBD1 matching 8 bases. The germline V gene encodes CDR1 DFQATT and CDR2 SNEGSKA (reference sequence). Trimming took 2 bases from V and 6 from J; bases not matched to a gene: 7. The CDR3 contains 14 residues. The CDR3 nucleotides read TGCAGTGCTAGATACGGGACAGGAACGGATACGCAGTATTTT. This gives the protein CSARYGTGTDTQYF.

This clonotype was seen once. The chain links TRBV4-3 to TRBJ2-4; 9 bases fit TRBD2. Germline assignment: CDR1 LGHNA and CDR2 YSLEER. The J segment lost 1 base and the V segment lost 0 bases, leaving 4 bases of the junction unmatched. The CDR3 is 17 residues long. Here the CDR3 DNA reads TGCGCCAGCAGCCAAGAGTTTGCGGGGGGGGCCAAAAACATTCAGTACTTC. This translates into CASSQEFAGGAKNIQYF.

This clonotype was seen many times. The CDR3 region has the DNA TGCAGTGCTGATGAGGACTACGAGCAGTACTTC. It translates to CSADEDYEQYF. The chain is built from TRBV20-1 and TRBJ2-7; D not certain. This CDR3 comprises 11 residues. CDR1 and CDR2 (germline): DFQATT, SNEGSKA (reference sequence). Between the trimmed V and J ends, which lost 5 bases and 3 bases, there was a span of 8 bases.

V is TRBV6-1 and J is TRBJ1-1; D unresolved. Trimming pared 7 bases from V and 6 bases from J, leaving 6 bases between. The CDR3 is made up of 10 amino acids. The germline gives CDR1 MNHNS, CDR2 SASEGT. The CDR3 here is CASIGPEAFF. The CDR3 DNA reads TGTGCCAGCATAGGCCCTGAAGCTTTCTTT.

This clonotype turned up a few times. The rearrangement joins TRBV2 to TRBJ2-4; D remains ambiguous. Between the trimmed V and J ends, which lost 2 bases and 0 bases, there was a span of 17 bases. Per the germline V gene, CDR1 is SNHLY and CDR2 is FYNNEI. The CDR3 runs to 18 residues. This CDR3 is CASSETSLSKVAKNIQYF. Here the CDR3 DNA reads TGTGCCAGCAGTGAAACGTCACTCTCCAAGGTAGCCAAAAACATTCAGTACTTC.

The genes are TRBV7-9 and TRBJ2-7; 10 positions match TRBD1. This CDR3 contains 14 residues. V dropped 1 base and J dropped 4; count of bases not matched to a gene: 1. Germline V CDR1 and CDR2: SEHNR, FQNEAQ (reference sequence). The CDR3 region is CASSLVGQGYEQYF. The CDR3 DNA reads TGTGCCAGCAGCTTAGTGGGACAGGGGTACGAGCAGTACTTC.

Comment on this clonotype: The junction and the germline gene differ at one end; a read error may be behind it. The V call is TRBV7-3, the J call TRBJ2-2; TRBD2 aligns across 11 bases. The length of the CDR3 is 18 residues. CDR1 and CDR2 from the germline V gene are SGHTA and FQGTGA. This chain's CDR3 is CASSLTLAGGPNTGELFF. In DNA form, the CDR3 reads TGTGCCAGCAGCTTAACCCTAGCGGGGGGACCAAACACCGGGGAGCTGTTTTTC.

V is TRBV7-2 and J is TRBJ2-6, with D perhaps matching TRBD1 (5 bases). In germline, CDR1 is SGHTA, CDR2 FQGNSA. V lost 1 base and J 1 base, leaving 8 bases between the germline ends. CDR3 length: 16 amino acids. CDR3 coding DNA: TGTGCCAGCAGCTTAGTGCAGGGATCTGGGGCCAACGTCCTGACTTTC. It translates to CASSLVQGSGANVLTF.

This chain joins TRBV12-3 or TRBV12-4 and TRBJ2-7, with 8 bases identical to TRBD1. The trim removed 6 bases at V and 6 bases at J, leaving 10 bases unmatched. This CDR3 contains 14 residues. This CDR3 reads CASSSQGAGGEQYF. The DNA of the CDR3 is TGTGCCAGCAGCTCCCAGGGGGCTGGTGGCGAGCAGTACTTC.

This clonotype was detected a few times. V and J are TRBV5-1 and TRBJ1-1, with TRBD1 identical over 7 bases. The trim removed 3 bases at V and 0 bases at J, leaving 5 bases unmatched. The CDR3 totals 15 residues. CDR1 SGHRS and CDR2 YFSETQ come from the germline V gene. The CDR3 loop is CASSWDRQMNTEAFF. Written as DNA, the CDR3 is TGCGCCAGCAGCTGGGACAGACAAATGAACACTGAAGCTTTCTTT.

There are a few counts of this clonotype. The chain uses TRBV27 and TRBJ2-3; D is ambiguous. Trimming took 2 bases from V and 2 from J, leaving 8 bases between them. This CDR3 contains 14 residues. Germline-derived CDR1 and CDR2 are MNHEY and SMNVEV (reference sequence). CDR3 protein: CASSLVTNTDTQYF. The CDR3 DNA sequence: TGTGCCAGCAGTTTAGTGACCAACACAGATACGCAGTATTTT.

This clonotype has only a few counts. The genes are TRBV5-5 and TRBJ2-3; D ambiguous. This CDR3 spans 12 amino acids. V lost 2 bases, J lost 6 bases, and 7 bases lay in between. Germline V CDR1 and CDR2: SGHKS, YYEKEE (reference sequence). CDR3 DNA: TGTGCCAGCAGCTTATTCGGGGATACGCAGTATTTT. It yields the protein CASSLFGDTQYF. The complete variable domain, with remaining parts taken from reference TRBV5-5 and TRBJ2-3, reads DAGVTQSPTHLIKTRGQQVTLRCSPISGHKSVSWYQQVLGQGPQFIFQYYEKEERGRGNFPDRFSARQFPNYSSELNVNALLLGDSALYLCASSLFGDTQYFGPGTRLTVL.

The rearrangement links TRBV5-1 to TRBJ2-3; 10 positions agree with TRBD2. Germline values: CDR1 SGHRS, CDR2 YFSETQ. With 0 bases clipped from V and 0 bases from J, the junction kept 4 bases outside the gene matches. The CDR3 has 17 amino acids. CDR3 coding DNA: TGCGCCAGCAGCTTGGGACTAGCGGGCCAGAGCACAGATACGCAGTATTTT. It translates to CASSLGLAGQSTDTQYF.

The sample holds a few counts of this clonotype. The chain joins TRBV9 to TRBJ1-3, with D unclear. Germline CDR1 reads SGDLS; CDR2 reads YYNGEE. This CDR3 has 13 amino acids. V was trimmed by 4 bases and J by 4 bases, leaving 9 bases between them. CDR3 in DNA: TGTGCCAGCAGCCGAGACGTCGGAAACACCATATATTTT. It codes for CASSRDVGNTIYF.

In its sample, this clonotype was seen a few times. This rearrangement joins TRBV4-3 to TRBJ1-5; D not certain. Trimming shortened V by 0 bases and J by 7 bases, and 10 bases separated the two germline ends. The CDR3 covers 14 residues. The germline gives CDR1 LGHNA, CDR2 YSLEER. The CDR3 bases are TGCGCCAGCAGCCAAGAGTGGGGTGGGCAGCCCCAGCATTTT. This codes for CASSQEWGGQPQHF.

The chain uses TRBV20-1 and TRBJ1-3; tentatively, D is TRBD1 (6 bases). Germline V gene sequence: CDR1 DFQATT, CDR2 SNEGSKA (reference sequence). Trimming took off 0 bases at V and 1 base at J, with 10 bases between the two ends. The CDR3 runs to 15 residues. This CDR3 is CSARDTGKSGNTIYF. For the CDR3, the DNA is TGCAGTGCTAGAGATACAGGGAAGTCTGGAAACACCATATATTTT.

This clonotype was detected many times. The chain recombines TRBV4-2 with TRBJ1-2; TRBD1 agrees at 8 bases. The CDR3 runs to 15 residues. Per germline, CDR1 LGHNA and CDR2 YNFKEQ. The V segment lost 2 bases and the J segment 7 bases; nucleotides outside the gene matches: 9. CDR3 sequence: CASSQPTGELLGYTF. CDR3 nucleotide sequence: TGTGCCAGCAGCCAACCGACAGGGGAGCTCCTTGGCTACACCTTC.

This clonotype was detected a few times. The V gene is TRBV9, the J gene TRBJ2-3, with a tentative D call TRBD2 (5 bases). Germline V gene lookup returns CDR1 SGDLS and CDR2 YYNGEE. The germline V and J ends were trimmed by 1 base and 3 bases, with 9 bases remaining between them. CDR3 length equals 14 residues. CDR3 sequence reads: CASSVKGATDTQYF. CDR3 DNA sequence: TGTGCCAGCAGCGTAAAGGGAGCGACAGATACGCAGTATTTT.